A selection of T cell receptor beta chains follows, all from one sample in a study of Ad26.COV2.S vaccination and SARS-CoV-2 variants. Only in-frame clones appear in the TCRdb table, and some are missing; sequencing was by immunoSEQ multiplex PCR. This table has around 450,000 clones, about 92% appearing once. The specimen comprised peripheral blood, sampled in a trial of Ad26.COV2.S vaccine versus placebo. The source of these receptors is a person aged 18 to 65 who received the Ad26.COV2.S COVID-19 vaccine or a placebo. Each CDR3 is given with its conserved first and last residue. D genes are given only for firm matches. Not all rows give a size; the values are once, few, many and, for expanded clones, a class.

>TRBV24-1|TRBD2|NA|TRBJ2-7
CATSDRSGRPYEQYF
TGTGCCACCAGTGACCGCAGCGGGAGGCCCTACGAGCAGTACTTC
>TRBV2|NA|NA|TRBJ2-5
CASSGPAARGETQYF
TGTGCCAGCAGTGGCCCGGCGGCCCGGGGGGAGACCCAGTACTTC
>TRBV7-2|NA|NA|TRBJ1-1
CASSLVGPNTEAFF
TGTGCCAGCAGCCTAGTGGGGCCTAACACTGAAGCTTTCTTT
>TRBV3-1/TRBV3-2|NA|NA|TRBJ2-1
CASSQIDRINEQFF
TGTGCCAGCAGCCAGATTGACAGGATCAATGAGCAGTTCTTC
>TRBV2|TRBD2|NA|TRBJ2-7
CASRGPLAGAYEQYF
TGTGCCAGCAGGGGCCCGCTAGCGGGGGCATACGAGCAGTACTTC
>TRBV18|TRBD2|NA|TRBJ2-3
CASSPGGTDTPIAQYF
TGTGCCAGCTCACCGGGGGGGACCGACACTCCCATAGCGCAGTATTTT
>TRBV5-1|NA|NA|TRBJ2-7
CASSRRDPYEQYF
TGCGCCAGCAGCCGCCGGGACCCCTACGAGCAGTACTTC
>TRBV10-3|TRBD2|NA|TRBJ2-2
CAISESAGDTGELFF
TGTGCCATCAGTGAATCAGCGGGAGACACCGGGGAGCTGTTTTTT
>TRBV7-9|NA|NA|TRBJ1-2
CASSRFQGSPFNYGYTF
TGTGCCAGCAGCCGATTCCAGGGGAGCCCCTTTAACTATGGCTACACCTTC
>TRBV5-4|NA|NA|TRBJ2-5
CASSLRGELETQYF
TGTGCCAGCAGCTTGCGCGGGGAGTTGGAGACCCAGTACTTC
>TRBV30|TRBD1|NA|TRBJ2-2
CAWSQGARNTGELFF
TGTGCCTGGAGCCAGGGGGCGAGGAACACCGGGGAGCTGTTTTTT
>TRBV6-5|TRBD1|once|TRBJ1-5
CASSTRTGSQPQHF
TGTGCCAGCAGTACCAGGACAGGGAGTCAGCCCCAGCATTTT
>TRBV3-1/TRBV3-2|TRBD2|NA|TRBJ2-3
CASSRYGGTLGDTQYF
TGTGCCAGCAGCCGGTACGGGGGGACCCTCGGAGATACGCAGTATTTT
>TRBV5-4|NA|once|TRBJ2-3
CASSLGKGRDGIDTQYF
TGTGCCAGCAGCTTGGGCAAGGGGCGGGATGGTATAGATACGCAGTATTTT
>TRBV30|TRBD1|NA|TRBJ1-5
CAWGGEGTGNQPQHF
TGTGCCTGGGGAGGAGAAGGGACAGGGAATCAGCCCCAGCATTTT
>TRBV11-3|NA|NA|TRBJ2-7
CASSSNPMSEQYF
TGTGCCAGCAGCTCCAACCCCATGTCCGAGCAGTACTTC
>TRBV20-1|NA|NA|TRBJ2-5
CSASEGETQYF
TGCAGTGCTAGCGAGGGGGAGACCCAGTACTTC
>TRBV5-5|NA|NA|TRBJ1-2
CASRKDSLHYGYTF
TGTGCCAGCAGGAAGGACAGCCTTCACTATGGCTACACCTTC
>TRBV4-1|NA|NA|TRBJ2-5
CASSPFEVEMETQYF
TGCGCCAGCAGCCCCTTCGAGGTGGAGATGGAGACCCAGTACTTC
>TRBV7-2|TRBD2|NA|TRBJ2-7
CASSPGLAVYEQYF
TGTGCCAGCAGCCCCGGACTAGCGGTCTACGAGCAGTACTTC
>TRBV28|NA|NA|TRBJ1-1
CASLGQGLMGKTEAFF
TGTGCCAGCCTTGGACAAGGGTTGATGGGAAAGACTGAAGCTTTCTTT
>TRBV29-1|TRBD2|NA|TRBJ2-5
CSVGGGSGRSQETQYF
TGCAGCGTTGGGGGGGGAAGCGGGAGGTCACAAGAGACCCAGTACTTC
>TRBV5-1|TRBD1|NA|TRBJ2-1
CASSQTPGQGANNEQFF
TGCGCCAGCAGCCAGACCCCGGGACAGGGGGCGAACAATGAGCAGTTCTTC
>TRBV5-1|NA|NA|TRBJ2-7
CASSSGPTYEQYF
TGCGCCAGCAGCTCGGGGCCAACCTACGAGCAGTACTTC
>TRBV7-8|NA|NA|TRBJ2-7
CASRQYSSYEQYF
TGTGCCAGCCGACAGTACAGCTCCTACGAGCAGTACTTC
>TRBV28|NA|NA|TRBJ1-5
CASSLSAAYNQPQHF
TGTGCCAGCAGTTTATCCGCGGCGTACAATCAGCCCCAGCATTTT
>TRBV28|TRBD1|NA|TRBJ2-1
CASSPRTGPGEQFF
TGTGCCAGCAGTCCGAGGACAGGACCGGGTGAGCAGTTCTTC
>TRBV4-2|NA|NA|TRBJ2-1
CASSQEASDYNEQFF
TGTGCCAGCAGCCAAGAGGCTTCAGACTACAATGAGCAGTTCTTC
>TRBV7-2|NA|NA|TRBJ2-6
CASSLTSGANVLTF
TGTGCCAGCAGCTTAACCTCTGGGGCCAACGTCCTGACTTTC
>TRBV28|NA|NA|TRBJ1-1
CASSWDRWGVVNTEAFF
TGTGCCAGCAGCTGGGACCGGTGGGGTGTGGTGAACACTGAAGCTTTCTTT